These 5 T cell receptor beta chains were all obtained from the same sample, sequenced in a study of cytomegalovirus exposure and HLA in healthy donors. Primers: 60 Vbeta forward and 13 Jbeta reverse. The table came from immunoSEQ multiplex PCR; TCRdb's copy has only in-frame clones and leaves some out. The sample has 150,000 to 200,000 clones; roughly 78% are singletons. The sequencing sample was made of PBMCs. The receptor source for this set is a man aged 35 to 55 in good health and CMV-seropositive.

CDR3 in DNA: TGTGCCAGCAGCTTAAGTGCAGGGGCTGGGACTGAAGCTTTCTTT. It encodes CASSLSAGAGTEAFF. The chain joins TRBV7-2 to TRBJ1-1; possibly TRBD1 for D (6 bases). Germline assignment: CDR1 SGHTA and CDR2 FQGNSA. Trimming pared 2 bases from V and 5 bases from J, leaving 15 bases between. This CDR3 is 15 amino acids long.

This clone turned up a few times. This chain joins TRBV7-9 and TRBJ1-3; unclear D gene. V lost 5 bases and J 2 bases, leaving 7 bases between the germline ends. The germline CDR1 and CDR2 sequences are SEHNR and FQNEAQ (reference sequence). The length of the CDR3 is 13 residues. This CDR3 is CASSRGPGNTIYF. The CDR3 nucleotides read TGTGCCAGCAGCCGCGGGCCTGGAAACACCATATATTTT.

This clone was seen a few times. V and J are TRBV15 and TRBJ1-4; the match to TRBD1 covers 7 bases. The length of the CDR3 is 15 residues. The J segment lost 8 bases and the V segment lost 0 bases, leaving 6 bases of the junction unmatched. The germline gives CDR1 LNHNV, CDR2 YYDKDF (reference sequence). The CDR3 sequence: CATSREDRVGEKLFF. The CDR3, as DNA: TGTGCCACCAGCAGAGAAGACAGGGTAGGAGAAAAACTGTTTTTT. Complete variable domain (other parts from reference TRBV15 and TRBJ1-4): DAMVIQNPRYQVTQFGKPVTLSCSQTLNHNVMYWYQQKSSQAPKLLFHYYDKDFNNEADTPDNFQSRRPNTSFCFLDIRSPGLGDTAMYLCATSREDRVGEKLFFGSGTQLSVL.

The chain employs TRBV10-3 and TRBJ2-7; 9 bases agree with TRBD1. This CDR3 region has 15 residues. The V gene end was trimmed by 4 bases and the J gene end by 3 bases; junction bases not matched to a gene: 7. Germline V CDR1 and CDR2: ENHRY, SYGVKD. The CDR3 reads CAISGVTGGNYEQYF. CDR3 in DNA: TGTGCCATCAGTGGGGTGACAGGGGGGAACTACGAGCAGTACTTC.

V is TRBV5-4 and J is TRBJ2-7; 14 bases match TRBD2. CDR3 size: 16 residues. Germline assignment: CDR1 SGHNT and CDR2 YYREEE (reference sequence). After removal of 3 bases from V and 7 bases from J, the junction contained 9 bases not matched to a gene. The chain's CDR3 is CASSSGLTSGGAEQYF. Here the CDR3 DNA reads TGTGCCAGCAGCTCGGGCTTGACTAGCGGGGGGGCGGAGCAGTACTTC. Based on the CDR3 plus reference TRBV5-4 and TRBJ2-7, the full variable domain is ETGVTQSPTHLIKTRGQQVTLRCSSQSGHNTVSWYQQALGQGPQFIFQYYREEENGRGNFPPRFSGLQFPNYSSELNVNALELDDSALYLCASSSGLTSGGAEQYFGPGTRLTVT.